This entry concerns a single T cell receptor (beta chain). The antigen is undetermined. The record originates from a study of T cell repertoires in cytomegalovirus infection. Study-wide context: The public TCR beta signatures pointed to both CMV infection and matching HLA type.

Via MiXCR, TCRdb re-called the reads, giving one row per CDR3 protein. Among about 110,000 distinct CDR3 sequences listed, 35% to 50% were seen once. The CDR3 is 14 amino acids. With V trimmed by 3 bases and J by 6 bases, 6 bases remained unmatched. The clonotype comes from a human donor in good health (CMV status not recorded). Some clones in this sample may be carry-over from other donors' samples. The sample consisted of CD8+ T cells from cultured PBMCs, taken from culture after CMV antigen stimulation. The chain is built from TRBV12-3 or TRBV12-4 and TRBJ2-5; TRBD2 aligns across 8 bases. The CDR3 nucleotides read TGTGCCAGCAGTTTCGGGGGGGCCATGAAGACCCAGTACTTC. Protein product: CASSFGGAMKTQYF.